Below, 26 T cell receptor beta chains from the same sample are listed, as sequenced in a study of blood T cell repertoires in COVID-19. Measured with immunoSEQ multiplex PCR; TCRdb has only the in-frame clones, and not every one. In the table there are about 54,000 clones, 85% of which are singletons. Material for sequencing was peripheral blood. Source of these receptors: a human donor in a cohort sampled during active COVID-19.

This clone has just one count. The genes are TRBV7-9 and TRBJ2-7; D is undetermined. The germline CDR1 and CDR2 sequences are SEHNR and FQNEAQ (reference sequence). The CDR3 is 14 residues long. V lost 0 bases to trimming and J lost 3 bases, with 9 bases between them. The CDR3 DNA reads TGTGCCAGCAGCTTAGCGTTATCGTTCTACGAGCAGTACTTC. Protein: CASSLALSFYEQYF.

V and J are TRBV5-1 and TRBJ2-5; TRBD1 matches at 8 bases. The CDR3 consists of 16 residues. V trimming: 0 bases; J trimming: 5 bases; junction bases outside the gene matches: 9. Germline V gene data show CDR1 as SGHRS and CDR2 as YFSETQ. The CDR3 here is CASSLAVRGLGETQYF. The CDR3 DNA follows: TGCGCCAGCAGCTTGGCGGTCAGGGGGCTGGGGGAGACCCAGTACTTC.

This chain connects TRBV9 to TRBJ1-2, with TRBD1 matching over 10 bases. Trimming at V came to 2 bases and at J to 1 base, leaving 5 bases not matched to a gene. The V gene's germline CDR1 is SGDLS and CDR2 YYNGEE. The CDR3 totals 16 residues. CDR3 nucleotide sequence: TGTGCCAGCAGCGTGGACAGGGGGGGATTTAACTATGGCTACACCTTC. Translating it yields CASSVDRGGFNYGYTF.

The chain joins TRBV3-1 (or the pseudogene TRBV3-2) to TRBJ1-5, with D uncertain. The V end lost 2 bases, the J end lost 2 bases, and 16 bases lay between the germline ends. Germline CDR1 and CDR2: LGHDT and YNNKEL (reference sequence). This CDR3 has 17 amino acids. DNA of the CDR3: TGTGCCAGCAGCCAACTAACGGGTGCCCGGGGCAATCAGCCCCAGCATTTT. It specifies CASSQLTGARGNQPQHF.

The V and J genes are TRBV5-1 and TRBJ1-2, with 7 positions matching TRBD1. Germline-derived CDR1 and CDR2 are SGHRS and YFSETQ. Germline trimming cut 0 bases from V and 8 bases from J; bases unmatched to any gene: 4. This CDR3 contains 13 residues. The CDR3, as DNA: TGCGCCAGCAGCTTGGTGACAGGGTTAGGCTACACCTTC. Amino acids: CASSLVTGLGYTF.

The chain uses TRBV19 and TRBJ2-7; 11 bases are a match to TRBD2. Germline trimming cut 6 bases from V and 1 base from J; bases unmatched to any gene: 5. The CDR3 covers 15 residues. In germline, CDR1 is LNHDA, CDR2 SQIVND (reference sequence). The CDR3 sequence: CASRLAGAGSYEQYF. CDR3 sequence (DNA): TGTGCCAGTAGACTAGCGGGAGCAGGGTCCTACGAGCAGTACTTC.

The chain uses TRBV6-5 and TRBJ1-2; D call uncertain. Trimming pared 2 bases from V and 5 bases from J, leaving 15 bases between. Germline V CDR1 and CDR2: MNHEY, SVGAGI. The CDR3 runs to 15 residues. The CDR3 protein is CASSYDRGPQYGYTF. The CDR3 nucleotides read TGTGCCAGCAGTTACGATAGAGGGCCCCAGTATGGCTACACCTTC.

The genes are TRBV9 and TRBJ2-1, with TRBD2 matching 13 bases. The CDR3 runs 14 residues. V lost 3 bases and J lost 7; bases outside the gene matches: 1. Germline CDR1 reads SGDLS; CDR2 reads YYNGEE. The CDR3 is CASSGTSGSNEQFF. The CDR3 region has the DNA TGTGCCAGCAGCGGGACTAGCGGGAGTAATGAGCAGTTCTTC.

CDR3 nucleotide sequence: TGTGCCTGGAGTGGCCCTAGCGGGCGCATGAATACGCAGTATTTT. This gives the protein CAWSGPSGRMNTQYF. J is TRBJ2-3 and V is TRBV30; 8 bases fit TRBD2. Germline V CDR1 and CDR2: GTSNPN, SVGIG (reference sequence). CDR3 length equals 15 residues. The trim removed 1 base at V and 7 bases at J, leaving 10 bases unmatched.

The chain is built from TRBV7-6 and TRBJ2-2; 11 bases fit TRBD1. Germline V lookup: CDR1 SGHVS, CDR2 FNYEAQ. V lost 5 bases to trimming and J lost 7 bases; unmatched junction nucleotides: 9. CDR3 size: 16 residues. Here the CDR3 DNA reads TGTGCCAGCAGCGGATTTCCGGGACAGGGGGGCGGGGAGCTGTTTTTT. This sequence encodes CASSGFPGQGGGELFF.

In its sample, this clone was seen once. The chain uses TRBV27 and TRBJ2-5; maybe TRBD1 (5 bases). Between the trimmed V and J ends, which lost 6 bases and 7 bases, there was a span of 12 bases. This CDR3 spans 12 amino acids. Germline values: CDR1 MNHEY, CDR2 SMNVEV (reference sequence). CDR3 bases: TGTGCCAGCAGAGGCCTAACAGGGACCCAGTACTTC. This encodes CASRGLTGTQYF.

This chain connects TRBV2 to TRBJ2-5; D not certain. The CDR3 is 13 residues long. Germline V CDR1 and CDR2: SNHLY, FYNNEI. Trimming took 5 bases from V and 5 from J, leaving 12 bases between them. DNA of the CDR3: TGTGCCAGCAGTCCCGAGGTTCGGGAGACCCAGTACTTC. Translating it yields CASSPEVRETQYF. The variable domain in full, completed from reference TRBV2 and TRBJ2-5, reads EPEVTQTPSHQVTQMGQEVILRCVPISNHLYFYWYRQILGQKVEFLVSFYNNEISEKSEIFDDQFSVERPDGSNFTLKIRSTKLEDSAMYFCASSPEVRETQYFGPGTRLLVL.

This chain joins TRBV7-2 and TRBJ2-5, with D perhaps TRBD2 (6 bases). Germline CDR1 SGHTA, CDR2 FQGNSA. This CDR3 is built from 17 residues. The germline V and J ends were trimmed by 4 bases and 0 bases, with 18 bases remaining between them. The CDR3 nucleotides read TGTGCCAGCAGCTCCCCTCGCGGGGTTTGGTACCAAGAGACCCAGTACTTC. Translating it yields CASSSPRGVWYQETQYF. Drawing the rest from reference TRBV7-2 and TRBJ2-5, the complete variable domain is GAGVSQSPSNKVTEKGKDVELRCDPISGHTALYWYRQSLGQGLEFLIYFQGNSAPDKSGLPSDRFSAERTGGSVSTLTIQRTQQEDSAVYLCASSSPRGVWYQETQYFGPGTRLLVL.

In its sample, this clone was seen once. This chain joins TRBV11-3 and TRBJ2-1; maybe TRBD2 (6 bases). CDR3 length: 15 residues. V shed 1 base and J shed 7 bases, with 14 bases lying between them. Germline CDR1 reads SGHNT; CDR2 reads YENEEA. The CDR3 DNA is TGTGCCAGCAGCTTAGTGGGTTTGGCGGGGAATGAGCAGTTCTTC. Translation: CASSLVGLAGNEQFF.

The genes are TRBV5-1 and TRBJ2-3; TRBD2 aligns across 9 bases. Germline CDR1 reads SGHRS; CDR2 reads YFSETQ. Losses at the gene ends were 5 bases for V and 9 bases for J; bases not matched to a gene: 16. The CDR3 sequence is 16 residues long. The CDR3 reads CASRLDLREGIKTQYF. The CDR3, as DNA: TGCGCCAGCAGGCTAGACTTGCGGGAGGGTATAAAGACGCAGTATTTT.

This chain uses TRBV3-1 (or the pseudogene TRBV3-2) with TRBJ2-1; perhaps TRBD1 as D (6 bases). The CDR3 runs 16 residues. V lost 4 bases, J lost 0 bases, and 13 bases lay in between. Germline V gene data show CDR1 as LGHDT and CDR2 as YNNKEL (reference sequence). The CDR3 protein is CASSRTTGLSYNEQFF. The CDR3 DNA reads TGTGCCAGCAGCCGGACGACAGGACTCTCCTACAATGAGCAGTTCTTC.

The gene calls are TRBV5-1 and TRBJ2-7, with 8 bases matching TRBD2. The CDR3 runs to 16 residues. Losses at the gene ends were 1 base for V and 5 bases for J; bases not matched to a gene: 11. Germline V gene data show CDR1 as SGHRS and CDR2 as YFSETQ. This chain's CDR3 is CASSLRAREGTHEQYF. The CDR3 bases are TGCGCCAGCAGCTTGCGGGCCCGGGAGGGAACCCACGAGCAGTACTTC.

The chain uses TRBV30 and TRBJ2-5, with 12 bases fitting TRBD2. J gave up 4 bases and V 4 bases, and 4 bases lay outside the gene matches. From germline, CDR1 is GTSNPN and CDR2 SVGIG (reference sequence). The CDR3 covers 14 residues. CDR3: CAWTTGLAGETQYF. The CDR3 DNA reads as TGTGCCTGGACCACGGGACTAGCGGGAGAGACCCAGTACTTC.

The gene calls are TRBV6-2 or TRBV6-3 and TRBJ2-1; D possibly corresponds to TRBD2 (5 bases). V was cut by 5 bases and J by 3 bases, with 14 bases left in between. From germline, CDR1 is MNHEY and CDR2 SVGEGT. The CDR3 totals 15 residues. The CDR3 bases are TGTGCCAGCAGTACCCCCGGAGGTCTCTACAATGAGCAGTTCTTC. This sequence encodes CASSTPGGLYNEQFF.

The rearrangement links TRBV28 to TRBJ1-1, with D possibly matching TRBD1 (5 bases). Germline V lookup: CDR1 MDHEN, CDR2 SYDVKM. Trimming pared 1 base from V and 4 bases from J, leaving 16 bases between. This CDR3 is 16 amino acids long. In DNA form, the CDR3 reads TGTGCCAGCAGTTTATATGGCAGGGAGGGAGGCACTGAAGCTTTCTTT. Residues: CASSLYGREGGTEAFF.

This clone was counted a single time. The chain uses TRBV28 and TRBJ2-5; tentatively, D is TRBD2 (6 bases). Trimming pared 4 bases from V and 1 base from J, leaving 10 bases between. The CDR3 totals 14 residues. CDR1 and CDR2 (germline): MDHEN, SYDVKM. DNA of the CDR3: TGTGCCAGCAGTTATAGCGGTCTCCAAGAGACCCAGTACTTC. Its protein is CASSYSGLQETQYF.

This chain joins TRBV27 and TRBJ1-4; D is uncertain. This CDR3 contains 15 residues. Trimming pared 2 bases from V and 8 bases from J, leaving 15 bases between. Per the germline V gene, CDR1 is MNHEY and CDR2 is SMNVEV (reference sequence). This CDR3 is CASSLVSAREEKLFF. Written as DNA, the CDR3 is TGTGCCAGCAGTTTAGTCTCAGCGAGGGAAGAAAAACTGTTTTTT. Together with reference TRBV27 and TRBJ1-4, the CDR3 gives the full variable domain: EAQVTQNPRYLITVTGKKLTVTCSQNMNHEYMSWYRQDPGLGLRQIYYSMNVEVTDKGDVPEGYKVSRKEKRNFPLILESPSPNQTSLYFCASSLVSAREEKLFFGSGTQLSVL.

The chain links TRBV6-2 or TRBV6-3 to TRBJ2-1; 8 positions agree with TRBD2. Germline lookup yields CDR1 MNHEY and CDR2 SVGEGT. Trimming at V came to 2 bases and at J to 6 bases, leaving 6 bases not matched to a gene. The CDR3 sequence is 15 residues long. For the CDR3, the DNA is TGTGCCAGCAGTTACGCGGGGGGCCTCAGCAATGAGCAGTTCTTC. Translating it yields CASSYAGGLSNEQFF.

The J gene is TRBJ2-5, the V gene TRBV29-1; D uncertain. Looked up from germline, CDR1 is SQVTM and CDR2 is ANQGSEA. V shed 4 bases and J shed 2 bases, with 5 bases lying between them. The CDR3 extends over 11 amino acids. The CDR3 DNA is TGCAGCGTTGTGACACAAGAGACCCAGTACTTC. It translates to CSVVTQETQYF.

The rearrangement links TRBV18 to TRBJ2-1; D may be TRBD2 (6 bases). Trimming removed 0 bases at V and 9 bases at J, with 21 bases between. Germline CDR1 and CDR2: KGHSH and LQKENI. This CDR3 has 17 amino acids. The CDR3 DNA follows: TGTGCCAGCTCACCACCGGGAAGCGGCAGCGGGTTGGTTGAGCAGTTCTTC. This encodes CASSPPGSGSGLVEQFF.

A note on this clone: Compared with germline, one end of the junction differs, possibly owing to a read error. The CDR3 protein is CASSQDPKTSGIFF. DNA of the CDR3: TGTGCCAGCAGCCAAGATCCGAAAACTAGCGGGATTTTCTTC. The chain uses TRBV3-1 (or the pseudogene TRBV3-2) and TRBJ2-7; TRBD2 matches at 10 bases. The germline V gene encodes CDR1 LGHDT and CDR2 YNNKEL (reference sequence). CDR3 length equals 14 residues.